These T cell receptor beta chains were read from a single sample in a study of T cell changes during pregnancy in multiple sclerosis. Repertoires were generated with immunoSEQ multiplex PCR, while TCRdb's copy carries only in-frame clones and drops some. Of tens of thousands of clones listed, about 89% are singletons. Sequences were derived from peripheral blood, sampled in the second trimester of pregnancy. Receptors were obtained from a female donor with multiple sclerosis, enrolled in a pregnancy study. Both conserved end residues are part of each CDR3.

v_call	j_call	cdr3_aa
TRBV1	TRBJ2-7	CTSSQGMGLESYEQYF
TRBV7-6	TRBJ2-1	CASSFPGAAGHYNEQFF
TRBV4-3	TRBJ2-3	CASSQDDSGTDTQYF
TRBV9	TRBJ2-3	CASSVEGGAGFTDTQYF
TRBV9	TRBJ2-2	CASSVVGAGLTGELFF
TRBV5-6	TRBJ1-5	CASSFWRGPVLGNQPQHF
TRBV19	TRBJ1-3	CASESSGNTIYF
TRBV29-1	TRBJ2-1	CSVGQGSPNEQFF
TRBV5-1	TRBJ1-3	CASSFGQGAGNTIYF
TRBV4-3	TRBJ1-4	CASSPRRATNEKLFF
TRBV19	TRBJ2-2	CASNRRGPGGGELFF
TRBV6-4	TRBJ2-1	CASSDSRTSGGAVNEQFF
TRBV6-1	TRBJ2-5	CASSELAGGPETQYF
TRBV5-8	TRBJ2-7	CASSFGQYYEQYF
TRBV7-2	TRBJ2-7	CASTVPGLAHEQYF
TRBV4-3	TRBJ2-2	CASSQMAPGSVGELFF
TRBV4-1	TRBJ2-5	CASSWGQGTYQETQYF
TRBV29-1	TRBJ2-7	CSVEATIGYEQYF
TRBV5-6	TRBJ1-4	CASSFRTGVKVDEKLFF
TRBV19	TRBJ1-5	CASRGQGYQPQHF
TRBV19	TRBJ1-2	CASSTRQGRYGYTF
TRBV11-2	TRBJ1-1	CASSKSRDRVGPVTEAFF
TRBV25-1	TRBJ1-2	CASSDLGGNYGYTF
TRBV2	TRBJ2-1	CASSDSARDTKYNEQFF
TRBV5-5	TRBJ1-2	CASSFPHGTGDIDGYTF
TRBV30	TRBJ1-2	CSLGGPGYTF
TRBV10-1	TRBJ2-1	CASSDLAGDVFLEQFF
TRBV7-7	TRBJ2-1	CASSPGTENYNEQFF
TRBV18	TRBJ2-5	CASSARDRDQETQYF
TRBV30	TRBJ1-5	CACGTGTGRNQPQHF
TRBV7-3	TRBJ2-6	CASSLIGHGANVLTF
TRBV5-1	TRBJ2-5	CASSLLLGGNQETQYF
TRBV19	TRBJ2-2	CASSIDPSTSGELFF
TRBV7-6	TRBJ1-5	CASLGLGGNQPQHF
TRBV7-6	TRBJ2-5	CASSLNPTVQETQYF
TRBV7-6	TRBJ2-7	CASSAAGQGREQYF
TRBV7-9	TRBJ1-1	CASSSIQGATMNTEAFF
TRBV15	TRBJ2-7	CATSRDGTGRDEQYF
TRBV2	TRBJ2-2	CASSGLGTLNTGELFF
TRBV7-2	TRBJ2-1	CASSLPRGGSSYNEQFF
TRBV6-5	TRBJ2-7	CAATGTSGGAVEQYF
TRBV19	TRBJ1-1	CASSMGFGGQNTEAFF
TRBV14	TRBJ2-7	CASSQGYGSEQYF
TRBV6-5	TRBJ1-1	CASSWGQGAEAFF
TRBV19	TRBJ2-1	CASSSGLVLHEQFF
TRBV7-2	TRBJ2-1	CASRRGGDEQFF
TRBV9	TRBJ1-1	CASSVVITGDTEAFF
TRBV2	TRBJ1-2	CATGDRAYTF
TRBV20-1	TRBJ2-2	CSAFYTGELFF
TRBV4-1	TRBJ2-7	CASSRGGQGSEQYF
TRBV30	TRBJ1-2	CAWSAPGVDRDYGYTF
TRBV29-1	TRBJ2-5	CSVPLETQYF
TRBV19	TRBJ1-1	CASSMAGLTEAFF
TRBV5-1	TRBJ1-1	CASSPPGGRAAEAFF
TRBV25-1	TRBJ2-5	CASSEYRAGKETQYF
TRBV9	TRBJ1-2	CASSAGGSSNYGYTF
TRBV19	TRBJ2-2	CASSIAGGGANTGELFF
TRBV15	TRBJ1-1	CATSLRPGRAGGRNTEAFF
TRBV6-1	TRBJ2-5	CASSSGQNFQETQYF
TRBV11-1	TRBJ1-2	CASSWGHFDYGYTF